Listed below are T cell receptor beta chains from one sample, sequenced in a study of blood T cell repertoires in COVID-19. The method was immunoSEQ multiplex PCR; TCRdb's version includes in-frame clones alone and lacks a portion of them. The table lists approximately 220,000 clones, just over 85% of them singletons. The sample comprised PBMCs or T cells enriched from blood (not recorded which). The receptors come from a woman in her thirties or forties with acute COVID-19. Both conserved end residues are part of each CDR3. The order of the fields is CDR3 protein, CDR3 DNA, V gene, D gene, J gene, clone size. The D gene is left open where the match is weak. Size is stated for part of the rows, as once, few or many counts, or as a class when the clone is expanded.

CASSVGEGGLTNTIYF TGTGCCAGCAGCGTAGGGGAGGGGGGCCTTACCAACACCATATATTTT TRBV9 . TRBJ1-3 .
CASSFPVDSPLHF TGTGCCAGCAGCTTTCCGGTGGATTCACCCCTCCACTTT TRBV7-2 . TRBJ1-6 .
CASSVESGEQPQHF TGTGCCAGCAGTGTCGAATCAGGGGAGCAGCCCCAGCATTTT TRBV6-4 . TRBJ1-5 .
CASSPTGGNSPLHF TGTGCCAGCAGCCCGACAGGGGGGAATTCACCCCTCCACTTT TRBV3-1/TRBV3-2 TRBD1 TRBJ1-6 many
CAWKQMNTEAFF TGTGCCTGGAAGCAAATGAACACTGAAGCTTTCTTT TRBV30 . TRBJ1-1 .
CASSLKSYDRVGNGYTF TGCGCCAGCAGTTTGAAAAGCTACGACAGGGTAGGGAATGGCTACACCTTC TRBV5-1 TRBD1 TRBJ1-2 .
CASSQTGNTEAFF TGCGCCAGCAGCCAGACAGGGAACACTGAAGCTTTCTTT TRBV4-3 . TRBJ1-1 .
CAGSEGGTAFSSGYTF TGTGCCGGCAGTGAAGGCGGGACAGCTTTTTCCAGCGGCTACACCTTC TRBV6-1 TRBD1 TRBJ1-2 .
CASSTAGGANSYEQYF TGTGCCAGCAGCACCGCCGGAGGGGCGAACTCCTACGAGCAGTACTTC TRBV5-6 . TRBJ2-7 .
CASSTRDTQNYGYTF TGTGCCAGCAGCACCCGGGACACCCAGAACTATGGCTACACCTTC TRBV11-2 . TRBJ1-2 .
CASSPAGTPEAFF TGCGCCAGCAGTCCAGCTGGGACACCTGAAGCTTTCTTT TRBV10-1 . TRBJ1-1 .
CASSQGGVTSGGMDTQYF TGTGCCAGCAGCCAAGGAGGGGTTACTAGCGGGGGTATGGATACGCAGTATTTT TRBV3-1/TRBV3-2 TRBD2 TRBJ2-3 .
CASSPSGQINEKLFF TGTGCCAGCAGCCCGTCTGGACAGATTAATGAAAAACTGTTTTTT TRBV5-4 . TRBJ1-4 .
CASSNSQGTYEQYF TGTGCCAGCAGTAACTCCCAGGGGACCTACGAGCAGTACTTC TRBV6-5 . TRBJ2-7 .
CASSDFGTGSEKLFF TGCGCCAGCAGTGATTTCGGGACAGGGTCTGAAAAACTGTTTTTT TRBV10-2 TRBD1 TRBJ1-4 .
CASSPWDSMDGYTF TGTGCCAGTAGTCCCTGGGACAGTATGGATGGCTACACCTTC TRBV19 TRBD1 TRBJ1-2 .
CASSLGLAGTSSYEQYF TGTGCCAGCAGCTTGGGACTAGCGGGGACTAGCTCCTACGAGCAGTACTTC TRBV5-4 TRBD2 TRBJ2-7 .
CASGATDVDEQFF TGTGCGTCAGGGGCGACAGACGTGGATGAGCAGTTCTTC TRBV7-8 . TRBJ2-1 .
CASRTGYTEAFF TGTGCCAGCCGGACAGGGTACACTGAAGCTTTCTTT TRBV27 TRBD1 TRBJ1-1 once
CASSPDRGMNTEAFF TGTGCCAGTAGTCCTGACAGGGGGATGAACACTGAAGCTTTCTTT TRBV19 TRBD1 TRBJ1-1 .
CAVGGAGGEYIEQYF TGTGCCGTTGGAGGAGCGGGGGGCGAATACATCGAGCAGTACTTC TRBV3-1/TRBV3-2 TRBD2 TRBJ2-7 .
CASSLDDRMNTEAFF TGCGCCAGCAGCTTGGATGACAGGATGAACACTGAAGCTTTCTTT TRBV5-1 . TRBJ1-1 .